This T cell receptor (beta chain) was sequenced for a study of STAT3 mutations in large granular lymphocyte leukemia. Broader study findings: Samples missed the first appearance of the clone. After therapy, about 35% of the 18 patients switched clonotypes, all new clones STAT3 wild type. Every T-LGLL patient had at least one immunodominant TCRbeta clonotype.

Trimming took off 4 bases at V and 5 bases at J, with 21 bases between the two ends. The CDR3 contains 16 residues. Germline-derived CDR1 and CDR2 are SGHDT and YYEEEE. Using immunoSEQ multiplex PCR, the repertoire was profiled, and TCRdb retains in-frame clones only, with some absent. The profile shows roughly 17,000 clones, about 90% of them singletons. Regarding this clone: Antigen specificity is unknown.

The chain employs TRBV5-6 and TRBJ1-2; D ambiguous. The receptor was isolated from a man in his sixties with T-cell large granular lymphocyte leukemia. Some clones in this sample may be carry-over from other donors' samples. Sequencing was performed on peripheral blood mononuclear cells. The CDR3 region is CASSTLVGLSLYGYTF. The DNA of the CDR3 is TGTGCCAGCAGCACTTTGGTGGGTCTCTCCCTTTATGGCTACACCTTC. The full variable domain, rest sourced from reference TRBV5-6 and TRBJ1-2, is DAGVTQSPTHLIKTRGQQVTLRCSPKSGHDTVSWYQQALGQGPQFIFQYYEEEERQRGNFPDRFSGHQFPNYSSELNVNALLLGDSALYLCASSTLVGLSLYGYTFGSGTRLTVV.